This T cell receptor beta chain was identified during a study of blood T cell repertoires in COVID-19. Concerning this clone itself: This specimen includes other DNA sequences encoding the same CDR3.

Participants spanned ages about 18 to 90 years and resided in 20 to 30 US areas. Assignment of participants to cohorts was predicated upon participant-reported clinical history. Cohort 3 recovered donors had two negative PCRs, clearance, or symptom resolution. As originally analysed: The authors estimated nucleated cell counts from reference gene primer amplification. Method: immunoSEQ multiplex PCR; TCRdb's copy keeps in-frame clones and lacks some. The DNA gave D and trimming, while V, J and clone size come from that table. The table has 350,000 or so clones, more than 85% seen once. CDR1 and CDR2 (germline): SGHTA, FQGNSA. CDR3 size: 14 residues. Trimming shortened V by 1 base and J by 4 bases, and 7 bases separated the two germline ends.

This receptor was identified in a woman in her thirties who had recovered from COVID-19. The sample was PBMCs or T cells enriched from blood (not recorded which). V gene TRBV7-2 combines with J gene TRBJ2-2, with D possibly matching TRBD2 (5 bases). This CDR3 is CASSLVAGTGELFF. The CDR3 DNA reads TGTGCCAGCAGCTTAGTGGCGGGCACCGGGGAGCTGTTTTTT. The variable domain in full, with the rest retrieved from reference TRBV7-2 and TRBJ2-2, is GAGVSQSPSNKVTEKGKDVELRCDPISGHTALYWYRQSLGQGLEFLIYFQGNSAPDKSGLPSDRFSAERTGGSVSTLTIQRTQQEDSAVYLCASSLVAGTGELFFGEGSRLTVL.